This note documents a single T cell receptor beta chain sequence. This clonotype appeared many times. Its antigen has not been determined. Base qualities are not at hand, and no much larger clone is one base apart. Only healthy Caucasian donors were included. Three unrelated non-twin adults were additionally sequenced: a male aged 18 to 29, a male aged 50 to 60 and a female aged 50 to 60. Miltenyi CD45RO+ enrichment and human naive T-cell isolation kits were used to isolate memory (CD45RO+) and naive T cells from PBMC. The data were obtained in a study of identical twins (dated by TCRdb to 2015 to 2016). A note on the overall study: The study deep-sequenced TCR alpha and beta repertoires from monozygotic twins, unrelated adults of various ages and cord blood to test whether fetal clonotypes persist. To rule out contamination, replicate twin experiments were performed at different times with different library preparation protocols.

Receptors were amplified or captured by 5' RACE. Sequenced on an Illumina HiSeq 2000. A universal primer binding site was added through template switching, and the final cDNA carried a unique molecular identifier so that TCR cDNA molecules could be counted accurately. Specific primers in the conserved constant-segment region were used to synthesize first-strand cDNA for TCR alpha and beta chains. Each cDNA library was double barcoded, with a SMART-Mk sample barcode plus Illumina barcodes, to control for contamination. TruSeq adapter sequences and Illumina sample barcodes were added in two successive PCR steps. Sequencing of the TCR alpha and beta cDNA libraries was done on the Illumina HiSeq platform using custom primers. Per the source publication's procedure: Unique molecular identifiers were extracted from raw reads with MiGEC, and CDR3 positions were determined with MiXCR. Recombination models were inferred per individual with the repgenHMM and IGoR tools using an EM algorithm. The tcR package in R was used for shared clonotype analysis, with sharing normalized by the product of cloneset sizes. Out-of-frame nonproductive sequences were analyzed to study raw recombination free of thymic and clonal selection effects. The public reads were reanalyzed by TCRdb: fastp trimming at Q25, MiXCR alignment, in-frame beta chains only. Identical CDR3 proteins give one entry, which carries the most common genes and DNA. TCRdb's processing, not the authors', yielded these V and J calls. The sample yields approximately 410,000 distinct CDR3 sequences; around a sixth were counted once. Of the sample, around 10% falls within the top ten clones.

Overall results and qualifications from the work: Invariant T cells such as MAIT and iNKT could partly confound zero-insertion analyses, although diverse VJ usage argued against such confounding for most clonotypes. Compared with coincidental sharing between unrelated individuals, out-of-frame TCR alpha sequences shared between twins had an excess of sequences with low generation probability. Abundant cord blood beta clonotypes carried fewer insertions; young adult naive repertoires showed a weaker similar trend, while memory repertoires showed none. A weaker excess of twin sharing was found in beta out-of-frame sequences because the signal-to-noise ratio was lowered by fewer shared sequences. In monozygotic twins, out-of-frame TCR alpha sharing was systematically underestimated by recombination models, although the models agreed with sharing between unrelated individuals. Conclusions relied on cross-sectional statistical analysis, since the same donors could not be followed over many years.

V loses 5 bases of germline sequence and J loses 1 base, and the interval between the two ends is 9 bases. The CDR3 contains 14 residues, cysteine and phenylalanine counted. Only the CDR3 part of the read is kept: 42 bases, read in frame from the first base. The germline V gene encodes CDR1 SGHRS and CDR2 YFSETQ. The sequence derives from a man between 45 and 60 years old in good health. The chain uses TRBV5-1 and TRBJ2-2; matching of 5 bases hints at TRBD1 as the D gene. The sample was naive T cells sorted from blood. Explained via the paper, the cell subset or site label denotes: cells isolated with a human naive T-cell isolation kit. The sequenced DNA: TGCGCCAGCAGTGTAGGGGAGAACACCGGGGAGCTGTTTTTT. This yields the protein CASSVGENTGELFF.